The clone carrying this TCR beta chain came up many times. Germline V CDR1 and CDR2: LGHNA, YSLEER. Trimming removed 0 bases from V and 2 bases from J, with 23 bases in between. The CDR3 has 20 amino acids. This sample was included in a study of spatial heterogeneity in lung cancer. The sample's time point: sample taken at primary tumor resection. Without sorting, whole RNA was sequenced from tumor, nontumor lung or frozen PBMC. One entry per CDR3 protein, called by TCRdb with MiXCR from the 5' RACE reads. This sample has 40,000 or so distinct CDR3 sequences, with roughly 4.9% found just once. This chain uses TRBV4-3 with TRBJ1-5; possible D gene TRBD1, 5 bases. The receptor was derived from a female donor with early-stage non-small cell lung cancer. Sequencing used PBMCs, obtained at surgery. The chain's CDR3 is CASSQDWGDSGGRGNQPQHF. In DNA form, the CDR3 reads TGCGCCAGCAGCCAAGATTGGGGAGACAGTGGGGGACGAGGCAATCAGCCCCAGCATTTT.